This T cell receptor beta chain emerged from a study of cytomegalovirus exposure and HLA in healthy donors (dated by TCRdb to 2016 to 2017). Turning to the overall study: In an earlier analysis of approximately 640 of the donors, 276 Gb of sequence data and 100 million or so unique TCR beta sequences from roughly 180 million T cells were reported. In addition to the first cohort of roughly 700 subjects, a separate validation cohort of 130 or so different subjects was used. The aim of the study was to test whether cataloging public T cell receptors could identify signatures of past pathogen exposure. The study profiled the T cell repertoires of hundreds of subjects by immunosequencing and related them to cytomegalovirus serostatus. Typing coverage varied by locus: about 629-640 donors for A, B, C, DRB1 and DQB1; 522 for DQA1; some 610 for DPA1; some 470 for DPB1. Rather than drawing on any new phenotypic data, the later analysis identified candidate immune exposures from TCR beta sequences and the way those sequences occurred across donors. HLA typing included class I and class II loci at four-digit resolution. A later genetic analysis took genome-wide SNP genotypes for 398 of the 666 donors and used that subset as a discovery cohort. An earlier analysis of several hundred of the donors applied high-throughput TCR beta sequencing to assess whether each TCR beta V gene segment acted as functional or pseudogenic. Because of strong linkage in the cohort, roughly five DR-DQ haplotypes were treated as single units for association and clustering. All discovery cohort repertoires had been generated using a single sequencing platform. Roughly 300 gigabases of sequencing data and 91 million or so unique TCR sequences made up an early release that covered approximately 700 HLA-typed donors. Donor age, sex, ethnicity and CMV serostatus were compiled together with the repertoire data. Among the 398 genotyped donors, more than 70% belonged to the genetic ancestry cluster associated with self-reported Caucasian donors. Among approximately 370 genotyped donors of the cohort, an average of roughly 230,000 unique TCR beta nucleotide sequences was sequenced per donor, of which about 19% were non-productive. To predict cytomegalovirus infection status, the study brought together high-throughput TCR immunosequencing, statistical association of individual TCRs with disease status, and machine learning. A later analysis re-analyzed previously published TCR beta repertoires from roughly 690 donors and added high-resolution HLA genotyping to study TCR occurrence patterns.

This clone was picked up a small number of times. Its antigen is currently not known. Nothing much larger sits one base from this clone, and base qualities are not available. From a lookup of the germline V gene (reference sequence), CDR1 and CDR2 are SEHNR and FQNEAQ. The CDR3, cysteine through phenylalanine, is 11 amino acids long. Only CDR3 DNA is held: 33 bases, read in frame from base 1. V loses 2 bases of germline sequence and J loses 7 bases, and the interval between the two ends is 5 bases. Preparation of the library involved the immunoSEQ multiplex PCR assay. For the multiplex PCR, a mixture combining 60 forward primers for TCR Vbeta segments and 13 reverse primers for TCR Jbeta segments was used. Amplification of the CDR3 region of rearranged TCR beta genes was performed with a multiplex PCR assay on genomic DNA. The amplified TCR beta libraries were sequenced on the Illumina HiSeq System as 87-base-pair reads. Per the source publication's procedure: In a later analysis, some 80 million unique TCR beta chains were counted across the 650 to 700 repertoires, and around 10 million of these chains were shared by at least two donors. Raw reads were error-corrected and collapsed into unique sequences by a nearest-neighbor algorithm in which closely related sequences were merged to remove PCR and sequencing errors. To assign V, D and J gene segments, CDR3 sequences were aligned to IMGT reference sequences. Each retained sequence needed at least a six-nucleotide match to both a V gene segment and a J gene segment. A rearrangement was called productive if the CDR3 had no stop codons and remained in frame with V and J, and every other rearrangement was called non-productive. Following IMGT convention, CDR3 was defined as the stretch from the second conserved V-encoded cysteine up to the conserved J-encoded phenylalanine. The earlier analysis of approximately 590 of the donors excluded any sequence lacking an unambiguous match to a single V gene segment. In an earlier analysis of some 590 of the donors, V segments were called functional above 56.7% productive rearrangements and were called segregating when the between-donor standard deviation exceeded 5%. To diagnose cytomegalovirus status from the catalog of TCR beta chain sequences, a statistical classification framework was built. In a later analysis, V and J genes were assigned by comparing TCR nucleotide sequences against IMGT/GENE-DB human TR gene sequences. A later analysis assigned CDR3 sequences and most-parsimonious VDJ recombination scenarios with the TCRdist pipeline. A later analysis defined each TCR beta chain by its CDR3 amino acid sequence plus V-gene family, and excluded reads lacking a unique V-gene family. As a way to deal with suspected cross-contamination and a sequencing artifact, a later analysis dropped hundreds of nucleotide sequences that were highly shared and had low generation probability. For each public chain, a later analysis derived a clonal expansion index from normalized ranks of inferred template counts within each repertoire. A later analysis computed generation probabilities with a VDJ recombination model fitted to out-of-frame rearrangements, and checked the results against IGoR. Hypergeometric tests were used in a later analysis to score TCR-TCR, TCR-HLA and TCR-CMV co-occurrence, with a repertoire-size bias correction applied to the TCR pairs. False discovery rates were estimated in a later analysis by permuting HLA or CMV assignments 20 times. In a later analysis, co-occurring TCRs were grouped using DBSCAN, with TCRdist sequence similarity added in when clustering inside HLA-allele-positive subsets. Co-occurrence clustering excluded repertoires with fewer than 30,000 or more than 120,000 public chains, plus five with anomalous nucleotide sharing. This immuneACCESS table, as held by TCRdb, lists in-frame sequences with V and J called but not all clones. Of the missing ones, under half trace to an unresolved V gene in checked studies; the others have no known cause. V and J calls and clone size are as listed in that table; D and trimming were resolved from the DNA. This sample comprises roughly 240,000 clones, 80% to 90% of them detected only once. The ten largest account for roughly 0.26% of the sample.

The cohort consisted of 650 to 850 healthy bone marrow donors. At the time of sampling, every cohort member was nominally healthy, though immune exposures that went unrecorded were likely present. The donor tested CMV seronegative and was one of the 352 seronegative cohort members. A peripheral blood sample was collected from each donor, and TCR beta sequencing was performed on peripheral blood mononuclear cells. Genomic DNA was extracted from the blood cell samples with the Qiagen DNeasy Blood Extraction Kit. The paper's findings and limits, for the study overall: A later genetic analysis reported fewer N-insertions in productive TCRs among donors in an Asian-associated ancestry cluster than the approximately 700-donor mean. The classifier was reported to diagnose cytomegalovirus status with high specificity and sensitivity in both the original and validation cohorts. The 87-base-pair reads could not distinguish some IMGT-functional V segments, including TRBV6-2 and TRBV6-3, so those segments were excluded. In a later analysis, TCR association rates were found to vary across HLA loci, with the most associated TCRs seen for DRB1 alleles and the fewest for HLA-C alleles. A further reported finding was that TCR beta sequences accurately predicted the HLA-A and HLA-B alleles for most subjects in the first cohort. Compared with equally common non-associated chains, HLA-associated TCR beta chains in a later analysis were more clonally expanded and had lower generation probabilities. Linkage disequilibrium might explain the correlated functional status among segregating V segments, but an unknown experimental factor could not be ruled out. The only immune exposure information available for the cohort was CMV serostatus. The study gave a list of under 200 TCR beta chains associated with cytomegalovirus. A cluster of highly shared sequence variants was judged likely to be a technical artifact of the sequencing pipeline. A later analysis found that most CMV-associated TCR beta chains appeared HLA-restricted, with HLA associations seemingly driven largely by CMV exposure. When HLA alleles, especially DR and DQ, strongly co-occurred, attributing TCR associations to individual alleles was difficult. A later genetic analysis associated a missense DCLRE1C variant with V-gene and J-gene trimming of TCR beta chains, and an independent cohort replicated the association. In a later analysis, around 15,000 TCR beta sequences were associated with specific HLA alleles at a false discovery rate of 0.05. In an earlier analysis of approximately 600 of the donors, most TCR beta V segments were observed in productive rearrangements about 90% or about 30% of the time, broadly matching IMGT annotations. The authors suggested that the approach could potentially be generalized to other disease states and immunological phenotypes. In this cohort, only TCR beta chains were sequenced, and detectable features were limited by the absence of alpha or paired-chain data. Because HLA typing was missing for some donors at each locus, association tests included only the typed subset. A few of the identified cytomegalovirus-associated TCR beta chains were confirmed in vitro to be specific for cytomegalovirus antigens. A later analysis reported that several top co-occurrence clusters appeared linked to parvovirus B19, influenza, CMV and Epstein-Barr virus. Most TCR sequences were observed very rarely across donors, whereas some public TCRs were present in many individuals. Because counts were too low, approximately 18 rarely observed V segments, including chromosome 9 orphons, were excluded from the earlier analysis of 587 of the donors. The presence/absence analyses assumed that sequencing depth was roughly uniform across donors, and that assumption may not be true.

The sequencing input was PBMCs. This sequence uses TRBV7-9 and TRBJ1-2, and the D gene may be TRBD1, 5 bases matching. The clonotype comes from a girl aged 2-9 years in good health and CMV-seronegative. The nucleotide sequence is TGTGCCAGCAGCTTACAGGGTGGCTACACCTTC. Its translation reads: CASSLQGGYTF.